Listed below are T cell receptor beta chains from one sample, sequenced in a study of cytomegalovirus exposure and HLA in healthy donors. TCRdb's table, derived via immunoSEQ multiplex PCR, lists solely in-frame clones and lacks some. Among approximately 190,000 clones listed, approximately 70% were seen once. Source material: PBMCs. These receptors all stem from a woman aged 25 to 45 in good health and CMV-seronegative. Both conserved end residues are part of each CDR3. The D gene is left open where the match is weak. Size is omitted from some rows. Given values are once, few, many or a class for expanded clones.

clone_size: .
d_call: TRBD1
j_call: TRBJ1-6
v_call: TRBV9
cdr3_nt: TGTGCCAGCAGCAGACAGGGAGGCCCCTATAATTCACCCCTCCACTTT
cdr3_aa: CASSRQGGPYNSPLHF

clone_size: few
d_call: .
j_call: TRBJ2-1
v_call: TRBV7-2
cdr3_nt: TGTGCCAGCAGCTTAGAGGGGTTTCAATCCTACAATGAGCAGTTCTTC
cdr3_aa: CASSLEGFQSYNEQFF

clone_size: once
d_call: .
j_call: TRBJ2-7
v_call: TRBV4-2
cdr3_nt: TGTGCCAGCAGCCAAGATCCAAGCTTGGGGGCTTCCGAGCAGTACTTC
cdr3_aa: CASSQDPSLGASEQYF

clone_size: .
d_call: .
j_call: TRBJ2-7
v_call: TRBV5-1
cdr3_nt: TGCGCCAGCAGCTTGGTCGGGAAAAGCTCCTACGAGCAGTACTTC
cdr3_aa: CASSLVGKSSYEQYF

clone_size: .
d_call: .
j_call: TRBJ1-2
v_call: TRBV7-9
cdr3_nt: TGTGCCAGCAGCTTAGTAAGAGGGAACTATGGCTACACCTTC
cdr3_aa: CASSLVRGNYGYTF

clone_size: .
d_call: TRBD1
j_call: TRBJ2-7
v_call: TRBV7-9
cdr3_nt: TGTGCCAGCAGCCCAGGGACAGGGTCCTACGAGCAGTACTTC
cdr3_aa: CASSPGTGSYEQYF

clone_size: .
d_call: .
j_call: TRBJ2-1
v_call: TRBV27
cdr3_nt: TGTGCCAGCAGTTTATCGGGCGGGCCCTCCTACAATGAGCAGTTCTTC
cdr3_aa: CASSLSGGPSYNEQFF

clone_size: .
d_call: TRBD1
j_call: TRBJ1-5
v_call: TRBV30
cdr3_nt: TGTGCCTGGAGCCCAGGACAGGGACTGCAGCCCCAGCATTTT
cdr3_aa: CAWSPGQGLQPQHF

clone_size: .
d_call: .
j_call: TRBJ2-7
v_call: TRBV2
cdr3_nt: TGTGCCAGCAGTGGGCAGATCTCCTACGAGCAGTACTTC
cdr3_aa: CASSGQISYEQYF

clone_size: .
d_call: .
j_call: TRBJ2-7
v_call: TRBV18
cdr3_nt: TGTGCCAGCTCACCACCAGGGGTCTACGAGCAGTACTTC
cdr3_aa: CASSPPGVYEQYF

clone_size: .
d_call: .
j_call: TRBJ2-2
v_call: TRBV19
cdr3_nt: TGTGCCAGTAGCATGAACACCGGGGAGCTGTTTTTT
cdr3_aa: CASSMNTGELFF

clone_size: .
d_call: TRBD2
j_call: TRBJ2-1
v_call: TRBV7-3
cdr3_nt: TGTGCCAGCAGCTCGCGGACTAGCGCACTCTACAATGAGCAGTTCTTC
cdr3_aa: CASSSRTSALYNEQFF

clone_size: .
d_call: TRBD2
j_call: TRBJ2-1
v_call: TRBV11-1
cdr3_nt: TGTGCCAGCAGGTGGACTAGGACCTACAATGAGCAGTTCTTC
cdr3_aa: CASRWTRTYNEQFF

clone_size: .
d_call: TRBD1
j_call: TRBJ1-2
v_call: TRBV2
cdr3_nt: TGTGCCAGCAGTGCAATGGTGACAGGGGGTGGCTACACCTTC
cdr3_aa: CASSAMVTGGGYTF

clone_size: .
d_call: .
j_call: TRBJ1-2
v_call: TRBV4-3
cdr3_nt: TGCGCCAGCAGCCAAGCACGGAACTATGGCTACACCTTC
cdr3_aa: CASSQARNYGYTF

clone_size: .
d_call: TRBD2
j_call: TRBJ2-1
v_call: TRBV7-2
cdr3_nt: TGTGCCAGCAGCTTACTTCCTAGCGGGAGCGACAATGAGCAGTTCTTC
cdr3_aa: CASSLLPSGSDNEQFF

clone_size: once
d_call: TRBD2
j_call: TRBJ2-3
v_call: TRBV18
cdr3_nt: TGTGCCAGCTCACCTAAGAGGACTAGCGGGGGCACAGATACGCAGTATTTT
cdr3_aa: CASSPKRTSGGTDTQYF

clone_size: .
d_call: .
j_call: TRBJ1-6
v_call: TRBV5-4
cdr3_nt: TGTGCCAGCAGTCCAGGGACAAGCTATTCACCCCTCCACTTT
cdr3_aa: CASSPGTSYSPLHF

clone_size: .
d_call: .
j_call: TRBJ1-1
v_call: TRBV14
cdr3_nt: TGTGCCAGCAGCCAAGCCGGGATGAACACTGAAGCTTTCTTT
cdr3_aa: CASSQAGMNTEAFF

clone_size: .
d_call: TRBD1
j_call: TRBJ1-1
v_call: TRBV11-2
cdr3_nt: TGTGCCAGCAGCTGGCGTGGACAGGGAGGCACTGAAGCTTTCTTT
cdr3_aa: CASSWRGQGGTEAFF

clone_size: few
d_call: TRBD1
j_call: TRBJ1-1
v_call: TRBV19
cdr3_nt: TGTGCCAGTAGTGATACAGGGGACACTGAAGCTTTCTTT
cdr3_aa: CASSDTGDTEAFF

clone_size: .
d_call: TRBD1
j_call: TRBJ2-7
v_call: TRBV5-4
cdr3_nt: TGTGCCAGCAGCTTGGCCTCGGGACAGTCTTTCTCCTACGAGCAGTACTTC
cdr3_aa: CASSLASGQSFSYEQYF